The 24 T cell receptor beta chains below were found in one sample sequenced in a study of blood T cell repertoires in COVID-19. The method was immunoSEQ multiplex PCR; TCRdb's version includes in-frame clones alone and lacks a portion of them. The sample lists about 320,000 clones, 80% to 90% seen once, with roughly 1.1% in the top ten. Source material: peripheral blood. The receptors derive from a woman aged 45-59 years with acute or convalescent COVID-19.

This clone was counted once. The chain recombines TRBV5-4 with TRBJ2-1; 10 bases are a match to TRBD2. CDR1 and CDR2 from the germline V gene are SGHNT and YYREEE (reference sequence). CDR3 size: 18 residues. The V and J ends lost 1 base and 2 bases, in that order; junction bases with no gene match: 9. CDR3 sequence reads: CASSLWASGSFAYNEQFF. The CDR3 DNA reads TGTGCCAGCAGCTTGTGGGCTAGCGGGAGCTTCGCCTACAATGAGCAGTTCTTC. Based on the CDR3 plus reference TRBV5-4 and TRBJ2-1, the full variable domain is ETGVTQSPTHLIKTRGQQVTLRCSSQSGHNTVSWYQQALGQGPQFIFQYYREEENGRGNFPPRFSGLQFPNYSSELNVNALELDDSALYLCASSLWASGSFAYNEQFFGPGTRLTVL.

This clone has only a few counts. The same CDR3 also results from other DNA sequences found in this sample. The gene calls are TRBV18 and TRBJ2-7; 7 bases agree with TRBD1. The CDR3 consists of 14 residues. The germline gives CDR1 KGHSH, CDR2 LQKENI. V was clipped by 6 bases and J by 0 bases; unmatched bases: 5. The CDR3 region has the DNA TGTGCCAGCTCTCCGGGACAGACCTCCTACGAGCAGTACTTC. Translated: CASSPGQTSYEQYF.

The chain links TRBV6-2 or TRBV6-3 to TRBJ1-5; TRBD1 matches at 11 bases. Per the germline V gene, CDR1 is MNHEY and CDR2 is SVGEGT. The length of the CDR3 is 15 residues. Trimming took 6 bases from V and 7 from J; bases not matched to a gene: 8. CDR3 protein: CASSRGQGGSQPQHF. CDR3 nucleotide sequence: TGTGCCAGCAGCCGGGGACAGGGGGGAAGCCAGCCCCAGCATTTT.

This rearrangement joins TRBV28 to TRBJ1-2, with no clear D. V lost 6 bases and J 0 bases, leaving 11 bases between the germline ends. The CDR3 is made up of 14 amino acids. Germline V lookup: CDR1 MDHEN, CDR2 SYDVKM. The CDR3, as DNA: TGTGCCAGCAGCCCGGGAGGAGCTAACTATGGCTACACCTTC. The encoded protein is CASSPGGANYGYTF.

This clone was seen only once. The rearrangement joins TRBV11-3 to TRBJ1-1; 9 positions match TRBD1. The ends lost 3 bases at V and 5 bases at J; junction bases unmatched: 10. The CDR3 consists of 16 residues. From germline, CDR1 is SGHNT and CDR2 YENEEA. DNA of the CDR3: TGTGCCAGCAGCTTCGGGACAGGGAGCGGAAGAACTGAAGCTTTCTTT. This sequence encodes CASSFGTGSGRTEAFF.

The CDR3 reads CASSQALDRDLGGYTF. CDR3 DNA sequence: TGCGCCAGCAGCCAAGCCCTCGACAGGGACCTCGGGGGCTACACCTTC. This chain joins TRBV4-3 and TRBJ1-2; TRBD1 matches at 7 bases. This CDR3 is 16 amino acids long. Unmatched junction bases numbered 13, after V lost 1 base and J lost 8 bases. From germline, CDR1 is LGHNA and CDR2 YSLEER.

V gene TRBV7-8 combines with J gene TRBJ2-5; 11 bases are a match to TRBD2. The V and J ends lost 1 base and 6 bases, in that order; junction bases with no gene match: 16. CDR3 length: 19 amino acids. Per the germline V gene, CDR1 is SGHVS and CDR2 is FQNEAQ. The CDR3 loop is CASSLVRVGTSGIVKTQYF. For the CDR3, the DNA is TGTGCCAGCAGCTTAGTACGGGTTGGGACTAGCGGAATTGTGAAGACCCAGTACTTC.

V usage is TRBV30 and J usage is TRBJ2-7; 12 bases match TRBD1. The CDR3 sequence is 14 residues long. The germline V gene has CDR1 GTSNPN and CDR2 SVGIG (reference sequence). Unmatched junction bases numbered 7, after V lost 4 bases and J lost 6 bases. CDR3 protein: CAWNQGQGAGEQYF. The CDR3 region has the DNA TGTGCCTGGAACCAGGGACAGGGGGCGGGCGAGCAGTACTTC.

The J gene is TRBJ1-1, the V gene TRBV6-2 or TRBV6-3; D unresolved. Germline CDR1 is MNHEY and CDR2 is SVGEGT. Trimming took off 6 bases at V and 1 base at J, with 6 bases between the two ends. CDR3 length: 12 amino acids. The CDR3 DNA follows: TGTGCCAGCAGCACCAGGAACACTGAAGCTTTCTTT. It translates to CASSTRNTEAFF.

The V and J genes are TRBV6-5 and TRBJ1-5; TRBD1 aligns across 9 bases. CDR1 MNHEY and CDR2 SVGAGI come from the germline V gene. The CDR3 has 16 residues. Trimming removed 2 bases from V and 2 bases from J; junction bases left unmatched: 4. CDR3 coding DNA: TGTGCCAGCAGTTACAGCGGGACAGGGCGCAATCAGCCCCAGCATTTT. Translating gives CASSYSGTGRNQPQHF.

CDR3 nucleotides: TGTGCCAGCAGTTACCAGGGTAGCTCCTATAATTCACCCCTCCACTTT. As protein: CASSYQGSSYNSPLHF. This chain uses TRBV6-6 with TRBJ1-6, with D possibly being TRBD1 (5 bases). Germline V lookup: CDR1 MNHNY, CDR2 SVGAGI (reference sequence). The CDR3 extends over 16 amino acids. V was trimmed by 2 bases and J by 0 bases, leaving 8 bases between them.

This clone was seen repeatedly, ten times or more. The rearrangement links TRBV10-3 to TRBJ2-1, with 9 bases fitting TRBD2. V shed 6 bases, J shed 5 bases, and the junction held 5 bases outside the gene matches. The length of the CDR3 is 14 residues. Per the germline V gene, CDR1 is ENHRY and CDR2 is SYGVKD. CDR3 DNA: TGTGCCATCAGCGACCGGACTAGCGACAATGAGCAGTTCTTC. This sequence encodes CAISDRTSDNEQFF.

The chain uses TRBV2 and TRBJ1-6; 9 positions agree with TRBD1. The germline CDR1 and CDR2 sequences are SNHLY and FYNNEI. The V segment lost 5 bases and the J segment 6 bases; nucleotides outside the gene matches: 8. The CDR3 runs to 16 residues. CDR3 residues: CASSSQGAPGNSPLHF. The CDR3 DNA is TGTGCCAGCAGTTCACAGGGGGCGCCTGGTAATTCACCCCTCCACTTT.

The chain links TRBV6-5 to TRBJ2-5, with 7 nucleotides matching TRBD1. Germline CDR1 MNHEY, CDR2 SVGAGI. V was clipped by 5 bases and J by 3 bases; unmatched bases: 6. The CDR3 totals 14 residues. The CDR3 spells CASSLSGQKETQYF. The CDR3 bases are TGTGCCAGCAGTCTATCGGGACAGAAAGAGACCCAGTACTTC.

V and J are TRBV23-1 and TRBJ2-7; 7 nucleotides align to TRBD1. TRBV23-1 is an ORF; its function is uncertain. V shed 3 bases and J 5 bases; nucleotides not matched to a gene: 7. The CDR3 is made up of 14 amino acids. CDR3 region: CASSQRDRRDEQYV. In DNA, the CDR3 is TGCGCCAGCAGTCAGAGGGACAGAAGGGACGAGCAGTACGTC.

The V and J genes are TRBV21-1 and TRBJ1-2; the table assigns TRBD1, which was not confirmed against the DNA. TRBV21-1 is annotated as a pseudogene. The CDR3 is 14 amino acids. The CDR3 DNA reads as TGTGCCAGCAGCAAATGCCAGGGAAACTATGGCTACACCTTC. Encoded protein: CASSKCQGNYGYTF.

This rearrangement joins TRBV30 to TRBJ1-4; the match to TRBD1 covers 8 bases. The CDR3 runs to 14 residues. V gave up 1 base and J gave up 6 bases; unmatched junction bases: 4. Germline CDR1 and CDR2: GTSNPN and SVGIG (reference sequence). CDR3: CAWSGGQGYEKLFF. The CDR3 DNA reads TGTGCCTGGAGTGGAGGACAGGGATATGAAAAACTGTTTTTT.

This chain uses TRBV7-2 with TRBJ2-5; weak D call: TRBD1 (6 bases). With 0 bases removed from V and 0 bases from J, the gap between germline ends came to 11 bases. The CDR3 length is 16 residues. From germline, CDR1 is SGHTA and CDR2 FQGNSA. CDR3 region: CASSLAIGQNQETQYF. The CDR3 region has the DNA TGTGCCAGCAGCTTAGCGATAGGACAGAACCAAGAGACCCAGTACTTC.

V gene TRBV6-5 combines with J gene TRBJ2-1; possible D gene TRBD1, 6 bases. In germline, CDR1 is MNHEY, CDR2 SVGAGI. The CDR3 loop spans 15 amino acids. V was cut by 5 bases and J by 0 bases, with 11 bases left in between. CDR3 nucleotides: TGTGCCAGCAGTCCAACAGGGATCTCCTACAATGAGCAGTTCTTC. It codes for CASSPTGISYNEQFF.

V is TRBV2 and J is TRBJ2-4; possibly TRBD1 for D (5 bases). Deletions cut 5 bases from V and 0 bases from J, with 5 bases between. CDR1 and CDR2 (germline): SNHLY, FYNNEI. CDR3 length equals 13 residues. The CDR3 bases are TGTGCCAGCAGTAGGGGAGCCAAAAACATTCAGTACTTC. This codes for CASSRGAKNIQYF. The full variable domain, in which reference TRBV2 and TRBJ2-4 provide the parts outside the CDR3, is EPEVTQTPSHQVTQMGQEVILRCVPISNHLYFYWYRQILGQKVEFLVSFYNNEISEKSEIFDDQFSVERPDGSNFTLKIRSTKLEDSAMYFCASSRGAKNIQYFGAGTRLSVL.

As DNA, the CDR3 is TGTGCCAGCAGCCTTCTCCGCGGGTTGTACCAAGAGACCCAGTACTTC. Protein product: CASSLLRGLYQETQYF. The V gene is TRBV11-1, the J gene TRBJ2-5, with D perhaps TRBD2 (5 bases). Germline assignment: CDR1 SGHAT and CDR2 FQDESV (reference sequence). V lost 5 bases, J lost 0 bases, and 16 bases lay in between. The CDR3 covers 16 residues.

The chain has TRBV7-9 and TRBJ2-2; 7 bases align to TRBD1. From germline, CDR1 is SEHNR and CDR2 FQNEAQ (reference sequence). V shed 4 bases and J 6 bases; nucleotides not matched to a gene: 11. The CDR3 consists of 16 residues. CDR3 nucleotides: TGTGCCAGCAGCTCGTCCCGGGACAGCCTAGCCGGGGAGCTGTTTTTT. Its translation: CASSSSRDSLAGELFF.

This sequence joins TRBV7-9 and TRBJ2-7, with 8 bases aligning to TRBD1. The CDR3 runs to 13 residues. The germline V gene has CDR1 SEHNR and CDR2 FQNEAQ (reference sequence). V was pared by 5 bases and J by 5 bases, with 5 bases of the junction left unmatched. CDR3 in DNA: TGTGCCAGCAGCCCGAGACAGGGGCACGAGCAGTACGTC. This codes for CASSPRQGHEQYV.

The CDR3 protein is CASSLGQVSYNEQFF. The CDR3 region has the DNA TGCGCCAGCAGCTTGGGGCAGGTCTCCTACAATGAGCAGTTCTTC. The gene calls are TRBV5-1 and TRBJ2-1; D call uncertain. From germline, CDR1 is SGHRS and CDR2 YFSETQ. Trimming took 0 bases from V and 0 from J, leaving 7 bases between them. The CDR3 totals 15 residues. Full variable domain (missing parts from reference TRBV5-1 and TRBJ2-1): KAGVTQTPRYLIKTRGQQVTLSCSPISGHRSVSWYQQTPGQGLQFLFEYFSETQRNKGNFPGRFSGRQFSNSRSEMNVSTLELGDSALYLCASSLGQVSYNEQFFGPGTRLTVL.